This T cell receptor beta chain derives from a study of blood T cell repertoires in COVID-19. Original methodology: Reference gene primers were amplified, and this amplification served to estimate nucleated cell counts. Produced via immunoSEQ multiplex PCR; TCRdb's table is partial and in-frame only. That table supplies the V and J calls and clone size; D and trimming were determined from the DNA. The sample lists around 200,000 clones, about 85% occurring once. The CDR3 totals 15 residues. With 1 base removed from V and 0 bases from J, the gap between germline ends came to 7 bases. Germline CDR1 is SGHTA and CDR2 is FQGNSA.

The gene calls are TRBV7-2 and TRBJ1-5, with no clear D. This TCR was sampled from a woman between 40 and 50 years old with COVID-19, enrolled during active disease. Sequenced: peripheral blood. The chain's CDR3 is CASSLEGVSNQPQHF. The CDR3 DNA reads as TGTGCCAGCAGCTTAGAAGGAGTTAGCAATCAGCCCCAGCATTTT.